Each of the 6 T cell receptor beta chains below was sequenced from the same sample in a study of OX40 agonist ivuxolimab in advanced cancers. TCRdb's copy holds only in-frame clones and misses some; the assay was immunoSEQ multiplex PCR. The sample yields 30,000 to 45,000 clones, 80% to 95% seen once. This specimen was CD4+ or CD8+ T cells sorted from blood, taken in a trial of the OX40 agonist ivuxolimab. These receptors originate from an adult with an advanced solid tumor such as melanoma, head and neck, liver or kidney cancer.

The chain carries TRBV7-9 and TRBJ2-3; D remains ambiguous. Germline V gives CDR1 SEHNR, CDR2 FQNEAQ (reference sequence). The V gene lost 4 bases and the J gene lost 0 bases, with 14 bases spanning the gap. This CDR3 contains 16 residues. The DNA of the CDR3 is TGTGCCAGCAGCTCCACGGAGCTTACTAGCACAGATACGCAGTATTTT. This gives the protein CASSSTELTSTDTQYF.

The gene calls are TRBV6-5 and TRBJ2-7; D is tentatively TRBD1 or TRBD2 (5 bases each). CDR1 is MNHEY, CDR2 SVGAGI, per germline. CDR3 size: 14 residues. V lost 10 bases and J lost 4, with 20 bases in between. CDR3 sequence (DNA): TGTGCCATCGGCTGGGGACCCAGAGTATACGAGCAGTACTTC. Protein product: CAIGWGPRVYEQYF.

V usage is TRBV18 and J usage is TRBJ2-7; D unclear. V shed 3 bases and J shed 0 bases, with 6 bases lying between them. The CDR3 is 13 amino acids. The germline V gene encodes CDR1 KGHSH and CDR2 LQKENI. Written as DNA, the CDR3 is TGTGCCAGCTCACCGGGAACCTCCTACGAGCAGTACTTC. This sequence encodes CASSPGTSYEQYF.

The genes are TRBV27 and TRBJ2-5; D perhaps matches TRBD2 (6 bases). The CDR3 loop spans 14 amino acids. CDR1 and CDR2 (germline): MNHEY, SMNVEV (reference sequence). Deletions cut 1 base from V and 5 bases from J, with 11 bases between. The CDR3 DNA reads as TGTGCCAGCAGTTTATTTCGGGGGATGGAGACCCAGTACTTC. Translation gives CASSLFRGMETQYF.

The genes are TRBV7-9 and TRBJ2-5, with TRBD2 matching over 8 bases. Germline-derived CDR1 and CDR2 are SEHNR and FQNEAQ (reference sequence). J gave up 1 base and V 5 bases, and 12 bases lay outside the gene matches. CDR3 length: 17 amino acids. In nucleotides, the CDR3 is TGTGCCAGCAGCGCATCACGGGCTAGCGGGCTCCAAGAGACCCAGTACTTC. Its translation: CASSASRASGLQETQYF. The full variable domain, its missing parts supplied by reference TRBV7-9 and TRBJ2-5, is DTGVSQNPRHKITKRGQNVTFRCDPISEHNRLYWYRQTLGQGPEFLTYFQNEAQLEKSRLLSDRFSAERPKGSFSTLEIQRTEQGDSAMYLCASSASRASGLQETQYFGPGTRLLVL.

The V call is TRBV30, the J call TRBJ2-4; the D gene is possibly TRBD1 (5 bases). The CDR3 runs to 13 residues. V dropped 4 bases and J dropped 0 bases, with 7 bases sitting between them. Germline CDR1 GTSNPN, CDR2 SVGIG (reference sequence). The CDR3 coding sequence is TGTGCCTGGACAGGGTTAGCCAAAAACATTCAGTACTTC. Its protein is CAWTGLAKNIQYF.